The present T cell receptor (beta chain) was sequenced within a study of blood T cell repertoires in COVID-19. Background on the study: PBMCs, B-cell-depleted T cells, or T cells were the source of the cDNA or gDNA that made up the material.

Donors in Cohort 3 counted as recovered after two negative PCRs, clearance, or symptom resolution. The CDR3 is 16 amino acids. The germline gives CDR1 MGHRA, CDR2 YSYEKL. The V end lost 0 bases, the J end lost 3 bases, and 14 bases lay between the germline ends. Assay used: immunoSEQ multiplex PCR; TCRdb lists only in-frame clones, some missing. The sample records approximately 320,000 clones, 87% being singletons. Specimen: PBMCs or T cells enriched from blood (not recorded which). The genes are TRBV4-1 and TRBJ1-1; TRBD1 is a possible D gene (6 bases). The receptor comes from a woman younger than 30 who had recovered from COVID-19. The CDR3 loop is CASSQEGARLDTEAFF. DNA of the CDR3: TGCGCCAGCAGCCAAGAGGGGGCTCGGTTGGACACTGAAGCTTTCTTT.